This T cell receptor (beta chain) was recovered during a study of CD8 T cells in ankylosing spondylitis. Points from the study as a whole: Seemingly characteristic of ankylosing spondylitis blood was a TCR beta motif consisting of about 8 highly homologous variants. From matched ankylosing spondylitis synovial fluid, disease-linked clones were reportedly recovered at significantly enriched levels.

Making the TCR beta libraries involved quantitative 5'-RACE with molecular barcodes. TCRdb re-derived calls from the 5' RACE reads in MiXCR, one entry per CDR3 protein. The repertoire consists of 650,000 to 800,000 distinct CDR3 sequences, with over 15% occurring once and the leading ten covering approximately 18%. A few counts support this clonotype. Its antigen remains unknown. Trimming removed 0 bases at V and 2 bases at J, with 10 bases between. CDR1 is SNHLY, CDR2 FYNNEI, per germline. CDR3 length equals 15 residues. The sequence derives from a male donor with ankylosing spondylitis. The rearrangement uses TRBV2 and TRBJ2-5, with D maybe TRBD2 (5 bases). Sequencing was done on a sample of blood, either unsorted or a sorted T cell fraction (not recorded which). In DNA, the CDR3 is TGTGCCAGCAGTGAAGCTTTAGCGTTACAAGAGACCCAGTACTTC. Translated, it gives CASSEALALQETQYF.